The rows below give T cell receptor beta chains drawn from one sample of a study of shared clonotypes between healthy human individuals. The table came from immunoSEQ multiplex PCR; TCRdb's copy has only in-frame clones and leaves some out. Of hundreds of thousands of clones listed, around 93% are singletons. Sequences were obtained from naive CD8+ T cells sorted from blood. These TCRs come from a man aged 30 to 39 in good health. CDR3s include the opening cysteine and the closing phenylalanine or tryptophan. Each record gives: clone size, V gene, J gene, D gene, CDR3 protein, CDR3 DNA. A D gene is named only where the DNA matches it firmly. Clone size appears in some rows only: once, few, many, or a class for an expanded clone.

abundance: .; v_gene: TRBV20-1; j_gene: TRBJ2-1; d_gene: .; CDR3aa: CSATGSDEQFF; CDR3nt: TGCAGTGCTACGGGGAGCGATGAGCAGTTCTTC
abundance: .; v_gene: TRBV7-9; j_gene: TRBJ2-7; d_gene: TRBD1; CDR3aa: CASSERDSYYYEQYF; CDR3nt: TGTGCCAGCAGCGAACGGGACAGCTATTACTACGAGCAGTACTTC
abundance: .; v_gene: TRBV11-2; j_gene: TRBJ2-3; d_gene: .; CDR3aa: CASSLGSRSTDTQYF; CDR3nt: TGTGCCAGCAGCTTAGGCTCCAGAAGCACAGATACGCAGTATTTT
abundance: .; v_gene: TRBV10-3; j_gene: TRBJ1-5; d_gene: .; CDR3aa: CAISGSGYSNQPQHF; CDR3nt: TGTGCCATCAGTGGTTCGGGGTATAGCAATCAGCCCCAGCATTTT
abundance: .; v_gene: TRBV29-1; j_gene: TRBJ2-3; d_gene: TRBD1; CDR3aa: CSVEVPTGGATYTQYF; CDR3nt: TGCAGCGTTGAAGTTCCGACAGGGGGAGCTACATATACGCAGTATTTT
abundance: .; v_gene: TRBV10-1; j_gene: TRBJ1-1; d_gene: .; CDR3aa: CASSWTENTEAFF; CDR3nt: TGCGCCAGCAGTTGGACCGAGAACACTGAAGCTTTCTTT
abundance: .; v_gene: TRBV28; j_gene: TRBJ2-1; d_gene: .; CDR3aa: CASSLSYEQFF; CDR3nt: TGTGCCAGCAGTTTAAGTTATGAGCAGTTCTTC
abundance: .; v_gene: TRBV10-2; j_gene: TRBJ2-1; d_gene: .; CDR3aa: CASSPSFAEGLTEQFF; CDR3nt: TGCGCCAGCAGCCCCAGTTTCGCGGAGGGACTGACTGAGCAGTTCTTC
abundance: .; v_gene: TRBV2; j_gene: TRBJ2-7; d_gene: .; CDR3aa: CATRGEGYEQYF; CDR3nt: TGTGCCACCAGAGGTGAGGGCTACGAGCAGTACTTC
abundance: .; v_gene: TRBV5-4; j_gene: TRBJ2-7; d_gene: .; CDR3aa: CASSPPGNRNEQYF; CDR3nt: TGTGCCAGCAGCCCCCCAGGGAATAGGAACGAGCAGTACTTC
abundance: once; v_gene: TRBV10-3; j_gene: TRBJ2-7; d_gene: TRBD2; CDR3aa: CAIRGLDPSYEQYF; CDR3nt: TGTGCCATCAGAGGACTAGATCCTTCCTACGAGCAGTACTTC
abundance: .; v_gene: TRBV13; j_gene: TRBJ2-2; d_gene: .; CDR3aa: CASSRPGELFF; CDR3nt: TGTGCCAGCAGCCGCCCTGGGGAGCTGTTTTTT
abundance: .; v_gene: TRBV6-5; j_gene: TRBJ1-1; d_gene: TRBD1; CDR3aa: CASSYGAGGFAAGAFF; CDR3nt: TGTGCCAGCAGTTACGGTGCAGGGGGGTTTGCGGCTGGAGCTTTCTTT
abundance: .; v_gene: TRBV7-6; j_gene: TRBJ2-3; d_gene: TRBD2; CDR3aa: CASSLGLAGEWFADTQYF; CDR3nt: TGTGCCAGCAGCCTCGGACTAGCGGGAGAGTGGTTCGCAGATACGCAGTATTTT
abundance: .; v_gene: TRBV18; j_gene: TRBJ1-4; d_gene: .; CDR3aa: CASSPIATNEKLFF; CDR3nt: TGTGCCAGCTCACCGATTGCAACTAATGAAAAACTGTTTTTT
abundance: .; v_gene: TRBV7-9; j_gene: TRBJ1-4; d_gene: .; CDR3aa: CASSTSPGNEKLFF; CDR3nt: TGTGCCAGCAGCACTTCGCCGGGCAATGAAAAACTGTTTTTT
abundance: .; v_gene: TRBV27; j_gene: TRBJ1-5; d_gene: TRBD1; CDR3aa: CASSPTGDGNQPQHF; CDR3nt: TGTGCCAGCAGTCCAACAGGGGATGGCAATCAGCCCCAGCATTTT
abundance: .; v_gene: TRBV11-3; j_gene: TRBJ2-1; d_gene: TRBD2; CDR3aa: CASSLRGGGNEQFF; CDR3nt: TGTGCCAGCAGCTTACGGGGCGGGGGAAATGAGCAGTTCTTC
abundance: .; v_gene: TRBV7-2; j_gene: TRBJ2-3; d_gene: .; CDR3aa: CASSLPIAWSTDTQYF; CDR3nt: TGTGCCAGCAGCTTACCAATCGCCTGGAGCACAGATACGCAGTATTTT
abundance: .; v_gene: TRBV27; j_gene: TRBJ2-7; d_gene: TRBD2; CDR3aa: CASSPSGGEVDYEQYF; CDR3nt: TGTGCCAGCAGTCCTTCTGGGGGGGAAGTAGACTACGAGCAGTACTTC
abundance: .; v_gene: TRBV6-4; j_gene: TRBJ2-7; d_gene: TRBD2; CDR3aa: CASLYGLAGGEQYF; CDR3nt: TGTGCCAGCTTATACGGGCTAGCGGGAGGCGAGCAGTACTTC
abundance: .; v_gene: TRBV6-5; j_gene: TRBJ2-5; d_gene: .; CDR3aa: CASNFGPQYQETQYF; CDR3nt: TGTGCCAGCAATTTTGGCCCACAGTACCAAGAGACCCAGTACTTC
abundance: .; v_gene: TRBV27; j_gene: TRBJ2-3; d_gene: .; CDR3aa: CASSAIQGSTDTQYF; CDR3nt: TGTGCCAGCAGTGCAATACAGGGAAGCACAGATACGCAGTATTTT
abundance: .; v_gene: TRBV6-6; j_gene: TRBJ2-7; d_gene: .; CDR3aa: CASSPEQASYEQYF; CDR3nt: TGTGCCAGCAGCCCTGAACAGGCCTCCTACGAGCAGTACTTC
abundance: .; v_gene: TRBV27; j_gene: TRBJ2-2; d_gene: .; CDR3aa: CASRSLGSAGELFF; CDR3nt: TGTGCCAGCAGATCACTAGGGAGTGCCGGGGAGCTGTTTTTT
abundance: .; v_gene: TRBV4-2; j_gene: TRBJ2-5; d_gene: .; CDR3aa: CASSQGTNQETQYF; CDR3nt: TGTGCCAGCAGCCAAGGGACTAATCAAGAGACCCAGTACTTC
abundance: .; v_gene: TRBV5-3; j_gene: TRBJ2-3; d_gene: .; CDR3aa: CARSRYRTENTDTQYF; CDR3nt: TGTGCCAGAAGCAGATACCGGACAGAAAACACAGATACGCAGTATTTT
abundance: .; v_gene: TRBV7-3; j_gene: TRBJ1-1; d_gene: TRBD1; CDR3aa: CASSLTRTGGGTEAFF; CDR3nt: TGTGCCAGCAGCTTAACCCGGACAGGGGGCGGCACTGAAGCTTTCTTT
abundance: .; v_gene: TRBV7-9; j_gene: TRBJ1-4; d_gene: .; CDR3aa: CASSLWGVNEKLFF; CDR3nt: TGTGCCAGCAGCTTATGGGGGGTAAATGAAAAACTGTTTTTT
abundance: .; v_gene: TRBV6-1; j_gene: TRBJ2-7; d_gene: TRBD1; CDR3aa: CASSVGQGRYEQYF; CDR3nt: TGTGCCAGCAGTGTGGGACAGGGACGCTACGAGCAGTACTTC
abundance: .; v_gene: TRBV7-2; j_gene: TRBJ1-2; d_gene: TRBD1; CDR3aa: CASSPTGSTYGYTF; CDR3nt: TGTGCCAGCAGCCCGACAGGGTCTACTTATGGCTACACCTTC
abundance: .; v_gene: TRBV5-1; j_gene: TRBJ1-1; d_gene: TRBD1; CDR3aa: CASSPGQGGGTTEAFF; CDR3nt: TGCGCCAGCAGCCCTGGACAGGGAGGTGGAACCACTGAAGCTTTCTTT
abundance: .; v_gene: TRBV10-1; j_gene: TRBJ2-7; d_gene: .; CDR3aa: CASRPSLGSYEQYF; CDR3nt: TGCGCCAGCAGACCCAGTCTAGGGTCCTACGAGCAGTACTTC
abundance: .; v_gene: TRBV28; j_gene: TRBJ2-1; d_gene: TRBD2; CDR3aa: CASSLATREEGPHEQFF; CDR3nt: TGTGCCAGCAGTTTAGCGACCCGGGAGGAGGGCCCTCATGAGCAGTTCTTC
abundance: .; v_gene: TRBV29-1; j_gene: TRBJ1-1; d_gene: .; CDR3aa: CSVEDLGGARTEAFF; CDR3nt: TGCAGCGTTGAAGATCTCGGGGGCGCGCGCACTGAAGCTTTCTTT
abundance: .; v_gene: TRBV6-1; j_gene: TRBJ2-5; d_gene: .; CDR3aa: CASSEAGAQETQYF; CDR3nt: TGTGCCAGCAGTGAAGCGGGGGCTCAAGAGACCCAGTACTTC
abundance: .; v_gene: TRBV10-3; j_gene: TRBJ2-5; d_gene: TRBD2; CDR3aa: CATTPGTSGNLETQYF; CDR3nt: TGTGCCACCACGCCCGGGACTAGCGGGAATCTGGAGACCCAGTACTTC
abundance: once; v_gene: TRBV4-3; j_gene: TRBJ2-2; d_gene: .; CDR3aa: CASSGGKAANTGELFF; CDR3nt: TGCGCCAGCAGTGGGGGGAAGGCCGCGAACACCGGGGAGCTGTTTTTT
abundance: .; v_gene: TRBV7-9; j_gene: TRBJ1-2; d_gene: .; CDR3aa: CASSLVIPDYGYTF; CDR3nt: TGTGCCAGCAGCTTAGTAATACCTGACTATGGCTACACCTTC
abundance: .; v_gene: TRBV10-3; j_gene: TRBJ2-3; d_gene: .; CDR3aa: CAISDANANTDTQYF; CDR3nt: TGTGCCATCAGTGATGCCAACGCGAACACAGATACGCAGTATTTT
abundance: once; v_gene: TRBV7-9; j_gene: TRBJ2-1; d_gene: TRBD1; CDR3aa: CASSFVSGGPSDEQFF; CDR3nt: TGTGCCAGCAGCTTCGTGTCAGGGGGCCCCTCGGATGAGCAGTTCTTC
abundance: .; v_gene: TRBV10-3; j_gene: TRBJ2-1; d_gene: .; CDR3aa: CAITPGTNYNEQFF; CDR3nt: TGTGCCATCACTCCCGGGACCAACTACAATGAGCAGTTCTTC